This T cell receptor (beta chain) appears in the sequencing data of a study of CD8 T cells in Susac syndrome. Comments on this clonotype: Its target is unknown.

There are 12 residues in the CDR3. V lost 6 bases, J lost 3 bases, and 7 bases lay in between. Germline-derived CDR1 and CDR2 are SGHTA and FQGNSA. An input of about 0.5 to 1 ug of RNA was subjected to reverse transcription using random hexamers. TCRdb independently ran MiXCR on the immunoSEQ multiplex PCR reads; one entry per CDR3 protein. The table lists some 190,000 distinct CDR3 sequences, 94% of them singletons, with about 0.14% in the top ten. Study findings and constraints: The CD4+ T cell repertoires that were profiled in Susac syndrome showed no clonal expansion.

This sequence originates from a human donor with Susac syndrome. The chain is built from TRBV7-2 and TRBJ2-3; D is unresolved. The sequenced material came from CD4+ T cells from PBMCs. CDR3: CASSLLTDTQYF. CDR3 sequence (DNA): TGTGCCAGCAGTTTGCTGACAGATACGCAGTATTTT. Using reference TRBV7-2 and TRBJ2-3 for the parts outside the CDR3, the full variable domain is GAGVSQSPSNKVTEKGKDVELRCDPISGHTALYWYRQSLGQGLEFLIYFQGNSAPDKSGLPSDRFSAERTGGSVSTLTIQRTQQEDSAVYLCASSLLTDTQYFGPGTRLTVL.